This TCR beta chain derives from a study of T cell repertoires in cytomegalovirus infection. Turning to the study itself: TCR beta signatures that were public indicated CMV infection and matching HLA type. General study findings and limits: The cumulative frequency of public TCR beta families distinguished individuals who carried CMV together with the relevant HLA. HLA-C-restricted CMV clonotypes gave the most frequent clonotype in two of eight donors.

V lost 5 bases and J lost 7, with 20 bases in between. Germline V lookup: CDR1 SGHVS, CDR2 FNYEAQ. The length of the CDR3 is 15 residues. This clonotype was observed many times. Its antigen remains unknown. TCRdb re-called the reads with MiXCR, one entry per CDR3 protein. The sample carries around 270,000 distinct CDR3 sequences, 8% to 9.5% recorded once. This chain uses TRBV7-6 with TRBJ1-2, with D perhaps TRBD1 (6 bases). Sequenced input: PBMCs. The receptor was isolated from a human donor in good health (CMV status not recorded). Some clones in this sample may be carry-over from other donors' samples. CDR3 loop: CASSPPLPGGSGYTF. In DNA, the CDR3 is TGTGCCAGCAGCCCACCCCTTCCCGGGGGCTCTGGCTACACCTTC.